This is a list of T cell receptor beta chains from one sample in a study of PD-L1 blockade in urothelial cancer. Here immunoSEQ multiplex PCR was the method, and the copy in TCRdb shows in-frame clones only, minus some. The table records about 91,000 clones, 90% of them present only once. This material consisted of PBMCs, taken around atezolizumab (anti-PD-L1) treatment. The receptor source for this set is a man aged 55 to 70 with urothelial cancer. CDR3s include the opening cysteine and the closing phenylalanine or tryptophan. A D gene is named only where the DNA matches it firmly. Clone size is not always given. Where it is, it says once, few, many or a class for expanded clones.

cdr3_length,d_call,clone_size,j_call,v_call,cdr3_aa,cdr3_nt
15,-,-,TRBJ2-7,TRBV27,CASSSGASAPYEQYF,TGTGCCAGCAGTTCGGGAGCTAGCGCTCCCTACGAGCAGTACTTC
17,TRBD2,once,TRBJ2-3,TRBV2,CASRVGTSGRAVDTQYF,TGTGCCAGCAGGGTAGGGACTAGCGGGAGGGCCGTAGATACGCAGTATTTT
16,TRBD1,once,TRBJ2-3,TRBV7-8,CASSTSGTGVTDTQYF,TGTGCCAGCAGCACGTCCGGGACAGGGGTTACCGATACGCAGTATTTT
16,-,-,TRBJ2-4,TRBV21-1,CASSKALHRFKNIQYF,TGTGCCAGCAGCAAAGCGCTGCACAGGTTCAAAAACATTCAGTACTTC
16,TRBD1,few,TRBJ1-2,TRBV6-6,CASSTDRGGSNYGYTF,TGTGCCAGCAGCACCGACAGGGGGGGTAGCAACTATGGCTACACCTTC
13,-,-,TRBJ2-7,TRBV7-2,CASSFGEVNEQYF,TGTGCCAGCAGCTTCGGGGAGGTGAACGAGCAGTACTTC
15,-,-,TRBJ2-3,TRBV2,CASSLSSPGTDTQYF,TGTGCCAGCAGTTTGTCATCCCCCGGTACAGATACGCAGTATTTT
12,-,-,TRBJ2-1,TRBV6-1,CASHLGGNEQFF,TGTGCCAGCCACCTCGGGGGCAATGAGCAGTTCTTC
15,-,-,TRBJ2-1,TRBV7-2,CASSFGGVGLGEQFF,TGTGCCAGCAGCTTTGGCGGGGTCGGGTTAGGTGAGCAGTTCTTC
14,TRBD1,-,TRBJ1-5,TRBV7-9,CASSQGQGNQPQHF,TGTGCCAGCAGCCAGGGACAGGGGAATCAGCCCCAGCATTTT
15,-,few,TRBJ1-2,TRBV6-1,CASSEAQGTFYGYTF,TGTGCCAGCAGTGAAGCGCAGGGGACCTTCTATGGCTACACCTTC
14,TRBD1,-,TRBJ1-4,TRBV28,CASRTTGGGEKLFF,TGTGCCAGCAGGACGACAGGGGGCGGTGAAAAACTGTTTTTT
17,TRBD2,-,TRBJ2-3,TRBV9,CASSVGSSGRATDTQYF,TGTGCCAGCAGCGTAGGTAGTAGCGGGAGGGCCACAGATACGCAGTATTTT
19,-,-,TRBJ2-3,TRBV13,CASSPQFGGDSVSTDTQYF,TGTGCCAGCAGCCCGCAGTTCGGCGGGGATAGTGTGTCCACAGATACGCAGTATTTT
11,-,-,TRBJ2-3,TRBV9,CASSPVDTQYF,TGTGCCAGCAGCCCCGTTGATACGCAGTATTTT
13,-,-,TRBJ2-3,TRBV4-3,CASSHEGADTQYF,TGCGCCAGCAGCCACGAAGGGGCAGATACGCAGTATTTT
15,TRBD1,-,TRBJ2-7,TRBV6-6,CASSAPGQGKDEQYF,TGTGCCAGCAGTGCACCGGGACAGGGGAAGGACGAGCAGTACTTC
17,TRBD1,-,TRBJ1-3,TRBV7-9,CASSPFGTGGPGNTIYF,TGTGCCAGCAGCCCCTTCGGCACAGGGGGCCCTGGAAACACCATATATTTT
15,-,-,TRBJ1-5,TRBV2,CASSSGLNSNQPQHF,TGTGCCAGCAGCTCTGGACTGAATAGCAATCAGCCCCAGCATTTT
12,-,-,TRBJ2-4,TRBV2,CASSDRANIQYF,TGTGCCAGCAGTGACAGGGCAAACATTCAGTACTTC
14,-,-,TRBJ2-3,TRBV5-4,CASSPAASTDTQYF,TGTGCCAGCAGCCCAGCGGCTAGCACAGATACGCAGTATTTT
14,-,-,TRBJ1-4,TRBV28,CASSRGLSGVKLFF,TGTGCCAGCAGTAGAGGACTGTCTGGGGTGAAACTGTTTTTT
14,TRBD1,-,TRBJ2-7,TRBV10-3,CAISEGDRQLSPSF,TGTGCCATCAGTGAGGGGGACAGGCAACTTTCCCCCTCCTTC
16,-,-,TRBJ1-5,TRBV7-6,CASSPGREYSNQPQHF,TGTGCCAGCAGCCCGGGACGGGAGTATAGCAATCAGCCCCAGCATTTT
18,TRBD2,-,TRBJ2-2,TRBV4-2,CASSQVGLAGGITGELFF,TGTGCCAGCAGCCAAGTGGGACTAGCGGGAGGGATCACCGGGGAGCTGTTTTTT
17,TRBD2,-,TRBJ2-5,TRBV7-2,CASSLVPLLAGKETQYF,TGTGCCAGCAGCTTAGTTCCCCTACTAGCGGGTAAAGAGACCCAGTACTTC
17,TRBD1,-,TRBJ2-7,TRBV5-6,CASSLASRTGGPYEQYF,TGTGCCAGCAGCTTGGCTTCCAGGACAGGGGGACCCTACGAGCAGTACTTC